This TCR beta chain originates from a study of blood T cells in healthy people across ages. Findings and caveats of the study: Researchers said unsorted PBMCs prevented a conclusive naive versus antigen-experienced comparison. Measured against age, TCR beta diversity per million T cells decreased in a roughly linear manner.

This CDR3 spans 14 amino acids. PCR was performed a second time for about 7 to 11 cycles using a sample-barcoded 5' primer and a J-beta primer mix. Researchers report that a template-switch adaptor with 12 random nucleotides tagged each cDNA molecule. Via MiXCR, TCRdb re-called the 5' RACE reads, giving one row per CDR3 protein. Seen here are around 870,000 distinct CDR3 sequences, 25% to 35% observed once, and the top ten hold roughly 17%. Note on this clonotype: No antigen is known for it.

Per sample, at least 6 micrograms of total RNA were extracted. This sequence was found in a woman older than 75 in good health. Sequencing used blood. This chain joins TRBV12-3 or TRBV12-4 and TRBJ2-5; TRBD2 is a possible D gene (6 bases). Near its end, the DNA agrees better with TRBJ2-7, so the J call may be wrong. DNA for the CDR3: TGTGCCAGCAGTCCGACTAGGGGTAAGGGCGAGCAGTACTTC. Protein: CASSPTRGKGEQYF.